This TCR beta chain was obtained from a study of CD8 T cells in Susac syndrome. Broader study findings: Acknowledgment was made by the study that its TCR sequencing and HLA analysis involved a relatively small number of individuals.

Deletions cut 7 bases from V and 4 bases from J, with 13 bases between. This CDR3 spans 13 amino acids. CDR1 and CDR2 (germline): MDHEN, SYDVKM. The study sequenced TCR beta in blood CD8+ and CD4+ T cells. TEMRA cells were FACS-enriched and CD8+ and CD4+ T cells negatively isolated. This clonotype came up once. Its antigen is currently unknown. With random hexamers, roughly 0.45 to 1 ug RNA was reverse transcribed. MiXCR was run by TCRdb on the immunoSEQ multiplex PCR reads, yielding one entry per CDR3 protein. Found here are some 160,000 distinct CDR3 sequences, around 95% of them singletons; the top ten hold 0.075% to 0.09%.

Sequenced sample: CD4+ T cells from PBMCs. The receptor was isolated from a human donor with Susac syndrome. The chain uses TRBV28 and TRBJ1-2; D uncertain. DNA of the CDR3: TGTGCCAGCACTCAAGAGACACGCTATGGCTACACCTTC. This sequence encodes CASTQETRYGYTF.